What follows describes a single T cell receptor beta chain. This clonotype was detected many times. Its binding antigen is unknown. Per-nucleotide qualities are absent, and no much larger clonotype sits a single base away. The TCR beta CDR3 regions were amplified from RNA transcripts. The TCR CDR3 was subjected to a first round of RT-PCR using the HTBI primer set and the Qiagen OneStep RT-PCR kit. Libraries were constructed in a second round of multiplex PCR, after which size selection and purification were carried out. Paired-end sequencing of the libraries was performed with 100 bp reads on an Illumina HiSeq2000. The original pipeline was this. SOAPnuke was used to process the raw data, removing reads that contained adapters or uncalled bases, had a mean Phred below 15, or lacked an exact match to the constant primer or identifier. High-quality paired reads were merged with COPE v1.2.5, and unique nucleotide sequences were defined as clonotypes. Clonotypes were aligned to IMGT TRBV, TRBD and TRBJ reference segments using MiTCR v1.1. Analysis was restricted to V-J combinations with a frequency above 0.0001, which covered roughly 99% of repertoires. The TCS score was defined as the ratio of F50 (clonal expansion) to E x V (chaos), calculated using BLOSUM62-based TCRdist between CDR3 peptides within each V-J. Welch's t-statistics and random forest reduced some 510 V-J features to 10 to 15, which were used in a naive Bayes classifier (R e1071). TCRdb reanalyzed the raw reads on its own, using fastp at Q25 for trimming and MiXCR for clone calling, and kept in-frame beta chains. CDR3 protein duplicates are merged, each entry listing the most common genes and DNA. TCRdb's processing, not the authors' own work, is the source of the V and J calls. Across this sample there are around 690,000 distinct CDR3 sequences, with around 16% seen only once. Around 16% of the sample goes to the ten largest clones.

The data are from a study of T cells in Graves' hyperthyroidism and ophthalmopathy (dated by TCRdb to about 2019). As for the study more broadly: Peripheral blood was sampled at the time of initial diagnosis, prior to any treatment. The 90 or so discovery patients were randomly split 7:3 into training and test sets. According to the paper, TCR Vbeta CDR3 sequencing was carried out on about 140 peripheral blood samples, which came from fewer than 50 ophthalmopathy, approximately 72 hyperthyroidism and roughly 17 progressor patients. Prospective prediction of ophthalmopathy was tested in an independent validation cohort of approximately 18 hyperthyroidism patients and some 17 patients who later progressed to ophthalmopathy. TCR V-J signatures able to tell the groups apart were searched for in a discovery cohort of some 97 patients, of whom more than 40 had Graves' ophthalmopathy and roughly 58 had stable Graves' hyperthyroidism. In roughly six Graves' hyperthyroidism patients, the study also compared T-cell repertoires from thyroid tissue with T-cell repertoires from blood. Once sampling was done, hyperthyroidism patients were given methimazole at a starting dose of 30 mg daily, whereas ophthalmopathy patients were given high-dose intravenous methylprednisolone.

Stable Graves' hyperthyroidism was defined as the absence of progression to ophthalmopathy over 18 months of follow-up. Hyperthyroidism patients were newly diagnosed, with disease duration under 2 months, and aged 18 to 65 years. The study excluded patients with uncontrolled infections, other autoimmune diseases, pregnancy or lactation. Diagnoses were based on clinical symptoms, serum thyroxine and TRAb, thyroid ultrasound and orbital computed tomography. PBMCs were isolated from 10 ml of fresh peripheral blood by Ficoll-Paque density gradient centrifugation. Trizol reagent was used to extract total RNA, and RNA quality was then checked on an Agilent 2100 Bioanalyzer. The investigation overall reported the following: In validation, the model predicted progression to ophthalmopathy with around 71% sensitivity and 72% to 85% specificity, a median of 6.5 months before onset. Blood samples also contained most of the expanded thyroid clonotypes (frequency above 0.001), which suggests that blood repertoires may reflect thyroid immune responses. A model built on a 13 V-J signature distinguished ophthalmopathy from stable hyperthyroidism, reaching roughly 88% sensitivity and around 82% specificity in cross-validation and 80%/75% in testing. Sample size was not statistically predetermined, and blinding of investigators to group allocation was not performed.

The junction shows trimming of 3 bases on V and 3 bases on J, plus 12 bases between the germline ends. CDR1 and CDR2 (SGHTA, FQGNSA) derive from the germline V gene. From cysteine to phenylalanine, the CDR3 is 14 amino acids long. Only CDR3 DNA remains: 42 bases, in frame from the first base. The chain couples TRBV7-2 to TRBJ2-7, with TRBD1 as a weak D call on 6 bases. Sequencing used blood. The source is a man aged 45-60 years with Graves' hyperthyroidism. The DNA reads TGTGCCAGCAGCTTTTCACAGGGTCGCTACGAGCAGTACTTC. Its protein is CASSFSQGRYEQYF.